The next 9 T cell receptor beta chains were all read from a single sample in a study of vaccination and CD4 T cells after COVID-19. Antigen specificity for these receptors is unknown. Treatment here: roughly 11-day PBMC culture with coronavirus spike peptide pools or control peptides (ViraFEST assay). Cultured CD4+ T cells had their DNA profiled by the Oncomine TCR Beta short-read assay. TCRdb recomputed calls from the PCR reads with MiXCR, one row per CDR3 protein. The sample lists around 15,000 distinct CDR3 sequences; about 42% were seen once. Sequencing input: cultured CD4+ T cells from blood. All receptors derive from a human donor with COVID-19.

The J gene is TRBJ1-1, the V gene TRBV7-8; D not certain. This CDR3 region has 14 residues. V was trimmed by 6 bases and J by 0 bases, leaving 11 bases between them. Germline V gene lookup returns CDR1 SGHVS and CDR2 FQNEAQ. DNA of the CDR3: TGTGCCAGCAGGATAGCGGAGATGAACACTGAAGCTTTCTTT. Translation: CASRIAEMNTEAFF.

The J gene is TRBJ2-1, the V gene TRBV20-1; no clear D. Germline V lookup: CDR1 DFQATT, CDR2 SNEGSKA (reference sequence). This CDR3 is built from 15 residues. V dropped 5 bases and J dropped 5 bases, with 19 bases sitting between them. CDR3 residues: CSASVGQMSNNEQFF. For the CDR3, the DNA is TGCAGTGCTTCTGTCGGGCAAATGAGTAACAATGAGCAGTTCTTC.

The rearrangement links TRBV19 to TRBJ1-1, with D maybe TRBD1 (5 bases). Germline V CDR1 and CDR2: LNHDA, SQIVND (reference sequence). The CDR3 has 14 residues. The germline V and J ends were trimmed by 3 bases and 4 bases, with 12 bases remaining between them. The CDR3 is CASSMGGGTTEAFF. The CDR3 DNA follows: TGTGCCAGTAGTATGGGGGGGGGTACCACTGAAGCTTTCTTT. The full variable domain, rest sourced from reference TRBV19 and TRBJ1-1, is DGGITQSPKYLFRKEGQNVTLSCEQNLNHDAMYWYRQDPGQGLRLIYYSQIVNDFQKGDIAEGYSVSREKKESFPLTVTSAQKNPTAFYLCASSMGGGTTEAFFGQGTRLTVV.

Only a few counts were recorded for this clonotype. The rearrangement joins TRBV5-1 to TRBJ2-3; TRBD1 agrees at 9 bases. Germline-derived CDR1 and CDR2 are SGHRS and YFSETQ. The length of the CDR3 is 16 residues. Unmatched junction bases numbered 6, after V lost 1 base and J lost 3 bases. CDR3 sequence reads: CASSLLQGAGTDTQYF. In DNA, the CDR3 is TGCGCCAGCAGCTTGTTACAGGGGGCGGGGACAGATACGCAGTATTTT.

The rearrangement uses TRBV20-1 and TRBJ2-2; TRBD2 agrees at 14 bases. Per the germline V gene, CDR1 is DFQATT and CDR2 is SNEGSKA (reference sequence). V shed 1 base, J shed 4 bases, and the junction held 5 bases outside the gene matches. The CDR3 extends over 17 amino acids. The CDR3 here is CSARVRLAGGPTGELFF. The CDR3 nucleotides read TGCAGTGCTAGAGTGAGACTAGCGGGGGGGCCCACCGGGGAGCTGTTTTTT.

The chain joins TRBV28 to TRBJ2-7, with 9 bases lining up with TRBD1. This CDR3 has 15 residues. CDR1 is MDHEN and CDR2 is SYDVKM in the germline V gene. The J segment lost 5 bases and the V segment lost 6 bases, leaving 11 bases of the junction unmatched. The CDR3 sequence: CASSRAGTGFNEQYF. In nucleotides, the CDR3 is TGTGCCAGCAGCAGAGCCGGGACAGGGTTCAACGAGCAGTACTTC.

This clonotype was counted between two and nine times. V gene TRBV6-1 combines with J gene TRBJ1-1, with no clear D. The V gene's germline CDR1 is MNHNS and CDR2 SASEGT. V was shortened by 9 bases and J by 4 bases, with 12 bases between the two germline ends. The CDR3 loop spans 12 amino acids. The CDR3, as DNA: TGTGCCAGTGGGGAGATGGGCACTGAAGCTTTCTTT. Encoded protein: CASGEMGTEAFF.

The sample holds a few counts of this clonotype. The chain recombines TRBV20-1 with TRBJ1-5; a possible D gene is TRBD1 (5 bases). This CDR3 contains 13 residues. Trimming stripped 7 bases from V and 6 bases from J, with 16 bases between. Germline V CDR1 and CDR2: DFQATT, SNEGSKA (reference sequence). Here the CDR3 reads CSVGSGGGQPQHF. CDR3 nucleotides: TGCAGTGTAGGGTCGGGTGGGGGTCAGCCCCAGCATTTT.

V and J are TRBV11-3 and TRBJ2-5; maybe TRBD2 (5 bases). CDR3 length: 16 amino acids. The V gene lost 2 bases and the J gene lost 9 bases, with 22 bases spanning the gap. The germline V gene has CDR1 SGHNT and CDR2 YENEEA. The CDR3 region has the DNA TGTGCCAGCAGCTTATCTCAGATGGGCGGGCGGTCGTCCCAGTACTTC. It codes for CASSLSQMGGRSSQYF.